A selection of T cell receptor beta chains follows, all from one sample in a study of CD8+ T cells in alopecia areata. The data were produced by immunoSEQ multiplex PCR, yet TCRdb's version contains in-frame clones alone and is incomplete. The sample yields 93,000 or so clones, 55% seen once. The specimen was CD4+ T cells sorted from blood. The receptors were gathered from a human donor in good health. The conserved cysteine and the conserved F or W are not part of the CDR3 here. D genes are given only for firm matches.

D: .; V: TRBV20-1; length: 8; CDR3: SALGETQY
D: TRBD2; V: TRBV6-6; length: 13; CDR3: ASSLRGGAPDTQY
D: .; V: TRBV6-5; length: 13; CDR3: ASSKGGTGNTEAF
D: TRBD2; V: TRBV4-3; length: 10; CDR3: ASSQDVPRGT
D: TRBD1; V: TRBV5-6; length: 12; CDR3: ASTRDSNTGELF
D: TRBD1; V: TRBV2; length: 12; CDR3: ASRKRDRAGELF
D: TRBD1; V: TRBV29-1; length: 11; CDR3: SVPGAGGGEQY
D: TRBD1; V: TRBV18; length: 12; CDR3: ASSGQGANNEQF
D: .; V: TRBV5-1; length: 14; CDR3: ASSLEGSGNTGELF
D: .; V: TRBV27; length: 11; CDR3: ASSPQVNYGYT
D: .; V: TRBV23-1; length: 12; CDR3: ASSAWGFRQPQH
D: .; V: TRBV5-6; length: 11; CDR3: ASVGGYTDTQY
D: TRBD2; V: TRBV25-1; length: 12; CDR3: ASSRGRAQETQY
D: .; V: TRBV19; length: 12; CDR3: ASIIPGTNTEAF
D: .; V: TRBV29-1; length: 12; CDR3: SVVTGTRPGELF
D: .; V: TRBV12-5; length: 12; CDR3: ASGPGDQHQPQH
D: .; V: TRBV29-1; length: 10; CDR3: SVDSGDTEAF
D: .; V: TRBV9; length: 11; CDR3: ASSGGLNTEAF
D: .; V: TRBV15; length: 11; CDR3: ATSLGYTGELF
D: TRBD1; V: TRBV4-2; length: 12; CDR3: ASSQTGQGVGYT
D: TRBD1; V: TRBV30; length: 12; CDR3: AWSVGGSQETQY
D: .; V: TRBV6-6; length: 10; CDR3: ASSLGGYEQY
D: .; V: TRBV18; length: 10; CDR3: ASSPMSNEQF
D: TRBD1; V: TRBV4-2; length: 14; CDR3: ASSQYRDSPNEKLF
D: TRBD1; V: TRBV28; length: 13; CDR3: ASSLVGQGWYEQY
D: .; V: TRBV29-1; length: 11; CDR3: SAEGRPFEKLF
D: .; V: TRBV2; length: 10; CDR3: ASREYTDTQY
D: TRBD2; V: TRBV29-1; length: 12; CDR3: SAGRAGSTGELF
D: TRBD2; V: TRBV5-6; length: 15; CDR3: ASSYGRQRGSTDTQY
D: TRBD2; V: TRBV7-9; length: 15; CDR3: ASSYPRGGTSADTQY
D: TRBD2; V: TRBV30; length: 12; CDR3: AWGPRLAGNEQF
D: .; V: TRBV29-1; length: 14; CDR3: SVEAPKEGTGYGYT
D: .; V: TRBV6-6; length: 12; CDR3: ASSFGPSNQPQH
D: .; V: TRBV29-1; length: 11; CDR3: SVPGVGNQPQH
D: TRBD2; V: TRBV28; length: 13; CDR3: ASSLVGGYQETQY